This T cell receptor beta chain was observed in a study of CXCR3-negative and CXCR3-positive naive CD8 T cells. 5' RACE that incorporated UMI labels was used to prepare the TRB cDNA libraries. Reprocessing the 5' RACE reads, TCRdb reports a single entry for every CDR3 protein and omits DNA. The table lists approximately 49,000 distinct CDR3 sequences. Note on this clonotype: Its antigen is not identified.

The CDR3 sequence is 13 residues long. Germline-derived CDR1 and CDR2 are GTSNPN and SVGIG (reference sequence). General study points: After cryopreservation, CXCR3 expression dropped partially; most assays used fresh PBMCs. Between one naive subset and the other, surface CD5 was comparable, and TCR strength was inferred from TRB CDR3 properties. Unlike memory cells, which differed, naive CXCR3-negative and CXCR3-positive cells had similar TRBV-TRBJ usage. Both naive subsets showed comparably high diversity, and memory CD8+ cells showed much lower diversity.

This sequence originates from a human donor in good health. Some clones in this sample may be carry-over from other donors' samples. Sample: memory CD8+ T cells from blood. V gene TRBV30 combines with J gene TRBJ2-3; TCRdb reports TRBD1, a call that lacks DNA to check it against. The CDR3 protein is CAWSYVGRDTQYF.